The clone carrying this T cell receptor beta chain was found many times. The antigen is unknown. The data were taken from a study of glioma-infiltrating T cells. Study-level points and caveats: Tissue and blood shared very few CDR3 sequences. Tissue-blood divergence was below expectation in non-neoplastic patients, above in gliomas.

The CDR3 sequence is 9 residues long. CDR1 and CDR2 (germline): LNHNV, YYDKDF (reference sequence). V dropped 7 bases and J dropped 6 bases, with 3 bases sitting between them. TCR alpha and beta CDR3 regions were amplified from RNA using iRepertoire nested multiplex PCR. One-step reverse transcription and amplification started from roughly 100-400 ng of tissue mRNA or PBMC total RNA. TCRdb independently ran MiXCR on the multiplex PCR reads; one entry per CDR3 protein. The table includes about 130,000 distinct CDR3 sequences, around 25% detected once. This rearrangement joins TRBV15 to TRBJ2-5; no firm D call. Sequences were obtained from glioma tissue, nonneoplastic brain tissue, or PBMCs (not recorded which). The receptor comes from a human donor with low-grade glioma or glioblastoma, undergoing nonglioma brain surgery, or in good health (not recorded which). CDR3 nucleotide sequence: TGTGCCACCACTAAGACCCAGTACTTC. This translates into CATTKTQYF.